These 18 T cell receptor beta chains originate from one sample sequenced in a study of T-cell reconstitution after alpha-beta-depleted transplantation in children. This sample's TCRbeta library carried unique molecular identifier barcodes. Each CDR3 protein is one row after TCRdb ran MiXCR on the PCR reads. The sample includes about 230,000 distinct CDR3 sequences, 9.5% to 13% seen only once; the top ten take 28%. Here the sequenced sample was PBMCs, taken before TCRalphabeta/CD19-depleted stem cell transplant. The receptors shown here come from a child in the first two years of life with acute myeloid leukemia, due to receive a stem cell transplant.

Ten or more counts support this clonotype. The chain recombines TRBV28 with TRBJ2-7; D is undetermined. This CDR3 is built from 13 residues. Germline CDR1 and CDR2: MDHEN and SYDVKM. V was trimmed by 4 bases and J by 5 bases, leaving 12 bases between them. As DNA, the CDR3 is TGTGCCAGCAGTTCACATTTTATCGACGAGCAGTACTTC. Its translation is CASSSHFIDEQYF.

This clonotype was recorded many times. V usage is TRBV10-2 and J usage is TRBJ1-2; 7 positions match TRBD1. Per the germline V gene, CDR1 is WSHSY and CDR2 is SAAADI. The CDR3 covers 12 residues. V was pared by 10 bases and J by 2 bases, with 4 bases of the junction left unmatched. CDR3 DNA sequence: TGCGCCATCTCGGACAGGAACTATGGCTACACCTTC. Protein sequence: CAISDRNYGYTF.

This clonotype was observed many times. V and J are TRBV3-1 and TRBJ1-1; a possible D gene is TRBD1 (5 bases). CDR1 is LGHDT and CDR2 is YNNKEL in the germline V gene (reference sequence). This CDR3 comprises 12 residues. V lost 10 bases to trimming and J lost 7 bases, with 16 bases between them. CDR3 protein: CATFRGNGEAFF. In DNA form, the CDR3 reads TGTGCCACCTTTAGGGGAAACGGTGAAGCTTTCTTT.

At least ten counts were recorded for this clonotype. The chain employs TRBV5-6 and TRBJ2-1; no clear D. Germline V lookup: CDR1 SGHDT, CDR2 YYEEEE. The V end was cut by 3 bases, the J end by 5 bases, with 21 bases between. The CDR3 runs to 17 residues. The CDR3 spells CASSSPRGPTLNNEQFF. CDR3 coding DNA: TGTGCCAGCAGCTCCCCCCGAGGACCGACACTAAACAATGAGCAGTTCTTC.

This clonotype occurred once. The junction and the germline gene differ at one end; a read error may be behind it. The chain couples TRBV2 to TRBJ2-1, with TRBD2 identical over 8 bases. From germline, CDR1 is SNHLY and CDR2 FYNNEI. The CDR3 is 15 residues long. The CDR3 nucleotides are TGCGCCAGCAGACCCTCCCAGCGGGGGAACAATGAGCAGTTCTTC. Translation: CASRPSQRGNNEQFF.

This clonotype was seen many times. This CDR3 reads CASSQVFVGNEQFF. The DNA of the CDR3 is TGTGCCAGCAGCCAAGTATTCGTGGGCAATGAGCAGTTCTTC. The chain couples TRBV3-1 to TRBJ2-1; D uncertain. The V end was cut by 1 base, the J end by 6 bases, with 10 bases between. Per germline, CDR1 LGHDT and CDR2 YNNKEL (reference sequence). The CDR3 has 14 amino acids.

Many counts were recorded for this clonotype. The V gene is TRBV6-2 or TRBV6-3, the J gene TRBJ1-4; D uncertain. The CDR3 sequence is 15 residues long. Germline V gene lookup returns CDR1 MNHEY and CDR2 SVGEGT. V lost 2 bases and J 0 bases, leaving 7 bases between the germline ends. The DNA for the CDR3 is TGTGCCAGCAGTTACGTCGGGCCAACTAATGAAAAACTGTTTTTT. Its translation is CASSYVGPTNEKLFF.

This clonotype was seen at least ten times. In DNA form, the CDR3 reads TGTGCCAGCTCACCGGACAGGGTTTACACTGAAGCTTTCTTT. Its translation is CASSPDRVYTEAFF. The genes are TRBV18 and TRBJ1-1; the match to TRBD1 covers 8 bases. The V segment lost 3 bases and the J segment 3 bases; nucleotides outside the gene matches: 3. The CDR3 totals 14 residues. In germline, CDR1 is KGHSH, CDR2 LQKENI.

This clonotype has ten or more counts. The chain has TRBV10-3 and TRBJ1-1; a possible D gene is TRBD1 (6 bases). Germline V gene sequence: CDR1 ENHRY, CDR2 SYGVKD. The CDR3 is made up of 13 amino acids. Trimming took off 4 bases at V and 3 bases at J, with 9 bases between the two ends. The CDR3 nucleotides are TGTGCCATCAGTGGGGACACGGACACTGAAGCTTTCTTT. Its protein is CAISGDTDTEAFF.

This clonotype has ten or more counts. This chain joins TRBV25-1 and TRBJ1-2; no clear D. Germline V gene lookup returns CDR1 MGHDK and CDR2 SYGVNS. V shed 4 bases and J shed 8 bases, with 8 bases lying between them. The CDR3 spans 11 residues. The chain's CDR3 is CASSVLGGYTF. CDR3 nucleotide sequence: TGTGCCAGCAGTGTACTGGGGGGCTACACCTTC.

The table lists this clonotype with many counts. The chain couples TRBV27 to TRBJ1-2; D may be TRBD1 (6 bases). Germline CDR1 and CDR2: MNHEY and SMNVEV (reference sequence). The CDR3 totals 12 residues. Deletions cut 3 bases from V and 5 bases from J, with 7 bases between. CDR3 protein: CASSLQGYGYTF. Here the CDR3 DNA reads TGTGCCAGCAGTTTGCAGGGGTATGGCTACACCTTC.

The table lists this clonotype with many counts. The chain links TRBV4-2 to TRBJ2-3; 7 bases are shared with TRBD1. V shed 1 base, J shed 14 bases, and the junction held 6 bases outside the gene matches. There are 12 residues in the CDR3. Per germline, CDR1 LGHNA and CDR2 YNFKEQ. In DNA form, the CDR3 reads TGTGCCAGCAGCCAAGCCGGGACAGTGTCGTATTTT. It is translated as CASSQAGTVSYF.

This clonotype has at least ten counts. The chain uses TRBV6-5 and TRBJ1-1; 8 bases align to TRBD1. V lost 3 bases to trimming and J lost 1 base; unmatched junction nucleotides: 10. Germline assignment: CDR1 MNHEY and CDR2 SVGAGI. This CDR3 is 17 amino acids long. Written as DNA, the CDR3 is TGTGCCAGCAGTTATCTCTCAGGGGGCATGCCGAACACTGAAGCTTTCTTT. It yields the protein CASSYLSGGMPNTEAFF.

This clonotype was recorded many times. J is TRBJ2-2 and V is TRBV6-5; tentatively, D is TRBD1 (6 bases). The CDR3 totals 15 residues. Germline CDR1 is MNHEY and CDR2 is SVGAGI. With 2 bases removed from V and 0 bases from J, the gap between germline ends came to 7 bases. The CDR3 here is CASSYPGANTGELFF. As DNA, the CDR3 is TGTGCCAGCAGTTACCCAGGGGCGAACACCGGGGAGCTGTTTTTT.

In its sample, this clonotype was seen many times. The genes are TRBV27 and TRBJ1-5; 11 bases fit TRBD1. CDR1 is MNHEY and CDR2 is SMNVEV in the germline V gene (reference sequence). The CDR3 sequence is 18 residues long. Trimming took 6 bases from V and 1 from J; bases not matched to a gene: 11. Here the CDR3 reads CASRPGQGVVLSNQPQHF. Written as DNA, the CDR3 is TGTGCCAGCAGGCCGGGACAGGGGGTTGTGTTGAGCAATCAGCCCCAGCATTTT.

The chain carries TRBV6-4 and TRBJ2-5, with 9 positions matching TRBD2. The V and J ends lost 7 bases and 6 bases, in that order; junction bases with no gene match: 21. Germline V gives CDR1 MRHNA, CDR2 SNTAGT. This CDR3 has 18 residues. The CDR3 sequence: CASKTRTSDPQRGKTQYF. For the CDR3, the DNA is TGTGCCAGCAAGACAAGGACTAGCGATCCACAGAGGGGGAAGACCCAGTACTTC.

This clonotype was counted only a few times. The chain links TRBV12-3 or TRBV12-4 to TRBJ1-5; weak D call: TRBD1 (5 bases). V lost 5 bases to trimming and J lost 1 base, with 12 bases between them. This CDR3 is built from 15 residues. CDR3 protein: CASSPTQGSNQPQHF. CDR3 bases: TGTGCCAGCAGTCCAACCCAGGGAAGCAATCAGCCCCAGCATTTT.

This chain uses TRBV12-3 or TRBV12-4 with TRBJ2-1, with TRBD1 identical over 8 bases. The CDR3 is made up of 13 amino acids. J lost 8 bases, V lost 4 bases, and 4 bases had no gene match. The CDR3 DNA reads TGTGCCAGCAGTTCGGACAGGGTGCATGAGCAGTTCTTC. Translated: CASSSDRVHEQFF.